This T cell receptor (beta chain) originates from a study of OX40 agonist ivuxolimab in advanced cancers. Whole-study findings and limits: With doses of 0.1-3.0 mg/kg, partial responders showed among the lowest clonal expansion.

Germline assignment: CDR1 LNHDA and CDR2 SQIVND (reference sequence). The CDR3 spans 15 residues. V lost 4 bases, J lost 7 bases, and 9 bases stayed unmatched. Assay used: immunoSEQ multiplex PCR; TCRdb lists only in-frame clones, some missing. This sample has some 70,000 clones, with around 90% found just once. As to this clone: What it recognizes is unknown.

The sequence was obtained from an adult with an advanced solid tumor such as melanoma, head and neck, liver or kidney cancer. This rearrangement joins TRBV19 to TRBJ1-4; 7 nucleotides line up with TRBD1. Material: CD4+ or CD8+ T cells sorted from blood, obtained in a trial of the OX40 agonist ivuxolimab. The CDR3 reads CASSTRQGWSEKLFF. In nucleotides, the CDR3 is TGTGCCAGTAGTACTCGACAGGGTTGGAGTGAAAAACTGTTTTTT. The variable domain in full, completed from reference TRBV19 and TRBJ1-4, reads DGGITQSPKYLFRKEGQNVTLSCEQNLNHDAMYWYRQDPGQGLRLIYYSQIVNDFQKGDIAEGYSVSREKKESFPLTVTSAQKNPTAFYLCASSTRQGWSEKLFFGSGTQLSVL.